These 3 T cell receptor beta chains were sequenced from one sample in a study of blood T cell repertoires in COVID-19. Assay: immunoSEQ multiplex PCR; the TCRdb copy retains only in-frame clones and omits some. The sample contains 200,000 to 250,000 clones, approximately 80% of which appear only once. Material: PBMCs or T cells enriched from blood (not recorded which). Receptors were obtained from a man aged 40-50 years who had recovered from COVID-19.

In this sample, this clone turned up once. The CDR3 region is CATSRTGRGDYQPQHF. CDR3 bases: TGTGCCACCAGCAGAACAGGGAGAGGGGATTATCAGCCCCAGCATTTT. The V call is TRBV15, the J call TRBJ1-5; D is perhaps TRBD1 (6 bases). The ends were cut back, 2 bases at V and 5 bases at J, with 16 bases in the middle. The CDR3 is made up of 16 amino acids. Germline V CDR1 and CDR2: LNHNV, YYDKDF (reference sequence).

The genes are TRBV5-1 and TRBJ1-1; no reliable D call. V was shortened by 2 bases and J by 11 bases, with 10 bases between the two germline ends. Germline V gives CDR1 SGHRS, CDR2 YFSETQ. The CDR3 runs to 11 residues. CDR3 DNA sequence: TGCGCCAGCAGCTTAGAGGGTCGGGCTTTCTTT. This translates into CASSLEGRAFF.

V usage is TRBV7-8 and J usage is TRBJ2-5; 13 bases line up with TRBD2. CDR1 and CDR2 (germline): SGHVS, FQNEAQ. CDR3 size: 16 residues. The V and J ends lost 5 bases and 0 bases, in that order; junction bases with no gene match: 3. DNA for the CDR3: TGTGCCAGCAGCATTGGGACTAGCGGGGACCAAGAGACCCAGTACTTC. Translation: CASSIGTSGDQETQYF.